A selection of T cell receptor beta chains follows, all from one sample in a study of shared clonotypes between healthy human individuals. Clones were sequenced by immunoSEQ multiplex PCR, and TCRdb holds only the in-frame ones, with some missing. In the table there are roughly 490,000 clones, about 82% of which are singletons. The sequenced material came from PBMCs. The receptor set was obtained from a woman aged 35 to 49 in good health. Some clones in this sample may be carry-over from other donors' samples. Both conserved end residues are part of each CDR3. A D gene is named only where the DNA matches it firmly. A clone size is listed for some rows: how often the clone was seen (once, few, many), or a class if it is expanded.

D gene	clone size	V gene	J gene	CDR3 DNA	CDR3 protein
NA	NA	TRBV9	TRBJ2-1	TGTGCCAGCAGCGGGAGAGGGAGTGGGCACCTCTCCTACAATGAGCAGTTCTTC	CASSGRGSGHLSYNEQFF
NA	NA	TRBV7-9	TRBJ1-2	TGTGCCAGCAGCCTCCAGGATGGCTACACCTTC	CASSLQDGYTF
NA	NA	TRBV11-1	TRBJ2-7	TGTGCCAGCAGCTTAGGAGGGTGGAGTGAAGTCTACGAGCAGTACTTC	CASSLGGWSEVYEQYF
NA	NA	TRBV11-2	TRBJ2-3	TGTGCCAGCAGCTTAGCAGATACGCAGTATTTT	CASSLADTQYF
TRBD1	once	TRBV11-3	TRBJ2-7	TGTGCCAGCAGCTTCATGACAGGGGGCGGCTACGAGCAGTACTTC	CASSFMTGGGYEQYF
NA	once	TRBV27	TRBJ2-3	TGTGCCAGCAGTTTATCTCGCCCGGGAGTTGGCCCAGATACGCAGTATTTT	CASSLSRPGVGPDTQYF
NA	NA	TRBV25-1	TRBJ2-2	TGTGCCAGCAGTGAATTCAGTAGCGATTACGGGGAGCTGTTTTTT	CASSEFSSDYGELFF
TRBD1	NA	TRBV9	TRBJ2-1	TGTGCCAGCAGCGACGCAGGGGGATCTTGGTCGGAGCAGTTCTTC	CASSDAGGSWSEQFF
NA	NA	TRBV28	TRBJ2-7	TGTGCCAGCAGTTTCCAATGGACTGAGCAGTACTTC	CASSFQWTEQYF
NA	NA	TRBV7-3	TRBJ1-6	TGTGCCAGCAGCCAGAATAATAATTCACCCCTCCACTTT	CASSQNNNSPLHF
NA	NA	TRBV5-1	TRBJ2-2	TGCGCCAGCAGCTTGGTTCAGGGTACCACCGGGGAGCTGTTTTTT	CASSLVQGTTGELFF
TRBD1	few	TRBV28	TRBJ1-1	TGTGCCAGCAGTAGGCAGGGGGCGGGTGCTTTCTTT	CASSRQGAGAFF
TRBD2	NA	TRBV28	TRBJ2-7	TGTGCCAGCAGCCGGAGCGGGAGCCTCTCCTACGAGCAGTACTTC	CASSRSGSLSYEQYF
NA	NA	TRBV2	TRBJ2-1	TGTGCCAGCGGGGGTCGGGCCTCCCGTAGCAATGAGCAGTTCTTC	CASGGRASRSNEQFF
NA	NA	TRBV30	TRBJ2-6	TGTGCCTGGTACCTCCGGGGCTCTGGGGCCAACGTCCTGACTTTC	CAWYLRGSGANVLTF
NA	NA	TRBV4-1	TRBJ1-1	TGCGCCAGCAGCCCCAAGAACTTGAACACTGAAGCTTTCTTT	CASSPKNLNTEAFF
NA	NA	TRBV27	TRBJ1-5	TGTGCCAGCAGTTTCGGGCGGAACAATCAGCCCCAGCATTTT	CASSFGRNNQPQHF
NA	NA	TRBV7-2	TRBJ2-7	TGTGCCAGCATGCTAGGTCCTCGATTGGAGCAGTACTTC	CASMLGPRLEQYF
NA	NA	TRBV7-2	TRBJ2-5	TGTGCCAGCAGCCAAGGTCGAGAAGCAGGGGGGGAGACCCAGTACTTC	CASSQGREAGGETQYF
NA	NA	TRBV11-2	TRBJ2-1	TGTGCCAGCAGGGTAACAGGGACACATGAGCAGTTCTTC	CASRVTGTHEQFF
TRBD2	NA	TRBV6-4	TRBJ2-6	TGTGCTAGCAGTGACGGGAGGGAAGGGAGCTCTGGGGCCAACGTCCTGACTTTC	CASSDGREGSSGANVLTF
TRBD2	NA	TRBV7-2	TRBJ2-5	TGTGCCAGCAGCACAGTAGCGGGAGGAATGGAAGAGGCCCAGTACTTC	CASSTVAGGMEEAQYF
NA	many	TRBV6-5	TRBJ2-5	TGTGCCAGCAGTTACACACCCAGGGGTATTTCGGAGACCCAGTACTTC	CASSYTPRGISETQYF
NA	NA	TRBV11-2	TRBJ2-3	TGTGCCAGCACCCCACAGGGATACACAGATACGCAGTATTTT	CASTPQGYTDTQYF
TRBD2	NA	TRBV7-2	TRBJ2-3	TGTGCCACGAGAATGAGACTAGCGGGAGCCCTAAGCACAGATACGCAGTATTTT	CATRMRLAGALSTDTQYF
NA	NA	TRBV7-2	TRBJ2-7	TGTGCCAGCAGGTGGGGGCCAGCCTACGAGCAGTACTTC	CASRWGPAYEQYF
NA	NA	TRBV28	TRBJ2-7	TGTGCCAGCAGTGCATCCTCCTACGAGCAGTACTTC	CASSASSYEQYF
NA	NA	TRBV28	TRBJ1-3	TGTGCCAGCAGTCTACGGGCTGGAAACACCATATATTTT	CASSLRAGNTIYF
TRBD2	NA	TRBV4-2	TRBJ2-7	TGTGCCAGCAGCCTAGCGGGAGGGACCTACGAGCAGTACTTC	CASSLAGGTYEQYF
NA	NA	TRBV29-1	TRBJ2-1	TGCAGCGTTGTGGGCGGAAGCTCCTACAATGAGCAGTTCTTC	CSVVGGSSYNEQFF
NA	NA	TRBV10-3	TRBJ2-7	TGTGCCATCAGTGGCGGCCAGCCATCCTACGAGCAGTACTTC	CAISGGQPSYEQYF
TRBD2	NA	TRBV5-1	TRBJ2-7	TGCGCCAGCAGCTTAGGGCTAGCGGGATTGGCAAGGGAGTACTTC	CASSLGLAGLAREYF
NA	NA	TRBV4-2	TRBJ1-5	TGTGCCAGCAGCCAAGAATGGGAGGCTGGACAGCCCCAGCATTTT	CASSQEWEAGQPQHF
NA	many	TRBV28	TRBJ2-1	TGTGCCAGCAGCTTAGTTCCAGAGGCCTACAATGAGCAGTTCTTC	CASSLVPEAYNEQFF
NA	NA	TRBV7-2	TRBJ2-2	TGTGCCAGCAGCTTAGTACCCCGGGATTTTGGTTCCGGGGAGCTGTTTTTT	CASSLVPRDFGSGELFF
TRBD1	few	TRBV7-9	TRBJ1-2	TGTGCCAGCAGCTTACCGGAGAGGGGACAGAAGAAGGCCCTATATGGCTACACCTTC	CASSLPERGQKKALYGYTF
NA	few	TRBV10-2	TRBJ1-4	TGCGCCAGCAGTGAATGGGCTGAGGAAAAACTGTTTTTT	CASSEWAEEKLFF
NA	NA	TRBV28	TRBJ1-2	TGTGCCAGCAGCCCCCCGGCGGGGGATTACTATGGCTACACCTTC	CASSPPAGDYYGYTF
NA	NA	TRBV18	TRBJ2-7	TGTGCCAGCTCACCAGGTTCAGGACCCCCATACGAGCAGTACTTC	CASSPGSGPPYEQYF
NA	NA	TRBV28	TRBJ2-5	TGTGCCAGCAGTTTCCCGGGGCGATCTATAGAGACCCAGTACTTC	CASSFPGRSIETQYF
NA	few	TRBV5-1	TRBJ1-4	TGCGCCAGCAGCTTCGGGGCGGTTAATGAAAAACTGTTTTTT	CASSFGAVNEKLFF
TRBD1	NA	TRBV7-2	TRBJ1-5	TGTGCCAGCAGCCTACAGGACAGGCTATCTCAGCCCCAGCATTTT	CASSLQDRLSQPQHF
NA	NA	TRBV11-2	TRBJ1-6	TGTGCCAGCAGCTTATCCCGAAGCTCCTATAATTCACCCCTCCACTTT	CASSLSRSSYNSPLHF
TRBD1	NA	TRBV28	TRBJ2-7	TGTGCCAGCAGGACAGGGGTTTTGCAAAACGAGCAGTACTTC	CASRTGVLQNEQYF
TRBD2	NA	TRBV28	TRBJ2-7	TGTGCCAGCACCACCACGGGGGGTTCCCTCTACGAGCAGTACTTC	CASTTTGGSLYEQYF
NA	NA	TRBV5-1	TRBJ1-3	TGCGCCAGCAGCTTGGGCGGGGGAGACTCTGGAAACACCATATATTTT	CASSLGGGDSGNTIYF
NA	NA	TRBV6-1	TRBJ1-1	TGTGCCAGCAGTGACCGGGAGGACAGTGAAGCTTTCTTT	CASSDREDSEAFF
TRBD2	NA	TRBV2	TRBJ2-1	TGTGCCAGCACACTAGCGGGATTTAGGGAGCAGTTCTTC	CASTLAGFREQFF
NA	NA	TRBV6-4	TRBJ2-6	TGTGCCAGCAGTGACGACCGGGGCAGGGCGATATCCTCTGGGGCCAACGTCCTGACTTTC	CASSDDRGRAISSGANVLTF
TRBD1	NA	TRBV5-4	TRBJ2-1	TGTGCCAGCAGCTTGGCGGGACAGGCCTTGGGGAATGAGCAGTTCTTC	CASSLAGQALGNEQFF